The 14 T cell receptor beta chains below were found in one sample sequenced in a study of PD-L1 blockade in urothelial cancer. Sequencing was performed with immunoSEQ multiplex PCR; in TCRdb, only in-frame clones are kept and a portion is missing. Of 130,000 or so clones listed, 65% to 85% are singletons. Stated time point: pretreatment peripheral blood. The specimen was PBMCs, collected around atezolizumab (anti-PD-L1) treatment. The receptors stem from a man between 45 and 60 years old with urothelial cancer.

The rearrangement joins TRBV29-1 to TRBJ1-1; 7 bases align to TRBD1. From germline, CDR1 is SQVTM and CDR2 ANQGSEA. J was trimmed by 4 bases and V by 3 bases; bases with no gene match: 2. The CDR3 totals 12 residues. The CDR3 reads CSVDDRVTEAFF. Written as DNA, the CDR3 is TGCAGCGTTGACGACAGGGTCACTGAAGCTTTCTTT.

The chain recombines TRBV5-6 with TRBJ1-3; maybe TRBD1 (6 bases). The CDR3 is 16 amino acids. Germline CDR1 reads SGHDT; CDR2 reads YYEEEE. Trimming left V 2 bases short and J 5 bases short, with 17 bases between. Here the CDR3 DNA reads TGTGCCAGCAGCTTCCGAAGGCAGGGGTATAGAAACACCATATATTTT. Protein product: CASSFRRQGYRNTIYF.

The chain has TRBV19 and TRBJ2-3; 13 bases map to TRBD2. Germline V gene sequence: CDR1 LNHDA, CDR2 SQIVND (reference sequence). The CDR3 covers 16 residues. The V segment lost 6 bases and the J segment 4 bases; nucleotides outside the gene matches: 7. In nucleotides, the CDR3 is TGTGCCAGTAGAAGGGGACTAGCGGGAAATGCAGATACGCAGTATTTT. Translating gives CASRRGLAGNADTQYF.

The CDR3 DNA reads as TGTGCCATCAGTGAGGGGCCGATCAAAAACATTCAGTACTTC. Amino acids: CAISEGPIKNIQYF. V usage is TRBV10-3 and J usage is TRBJ2-4; D call uncertain. V was cut by 2 bases and J by 3 bases, with 8 bases left in between. Germline V gives CDR1 ENHRY, CDR2 SYGVKD. There are 14 residues in the CDR3.

The chain combines TRBV28 with TRBJ1-2; D is perhaps TRBD1 (5 bases). The CDR3 extends over 14 amino acids. CDR1 is MDHEN, CDR2 SYDVKM, per germline. V lost 5 bases and J 8 bases, leaving 18 bases between the germline ends. CDR3 sequence: CASSIEAGSKGYTF. For the CDR3, the DNA is TGTGCCAGCAGTATCGAGGCAGGGTCAAAAGGCTACACCTTC.

This chain connects TRBV18 to TRBJ1-5, with D maybe TRBD1 (5 bases). The length of the CDR3 is 15 residues. V lost 3 bases to trimming and J lost 1 base, with 10 bases between them. CDR1 and CDR2 (germline): KGHSH, LQKENI. CDR3 in DNA: TGTGCCAGCTCACCCACCCCAGGGAGCAATCAGCCCCAGCATTTT. It specifies CASSPTPGSNQPQHF.

In the case of this clone: Germline and junction disagree at one end, which may indicate a read error. J is TRBJ1-1 and V is TRBV2, with 7 positions matching TRBD1. CDR3 length equals 13 residues. From germline, CDR1 is SNHLY and CDR2 FYNNEI. Written as DNA, the CDR3 is TGTGCCAGCAGTGAACGGGACAGACCTGAGGCTTTCTTT. Its protein product is CASSERDRPEAFF.

V and J are TRBV9 and TRBJ2-7, with D hard to call. The CDR3 has 14 amino acids. The V end lost 4 bases, the J end lost 2 bases, and 13 bases lay between the germline ends. The germline V gene encodes CDR1 SGDLS and CDR2 YYNGEE. For the CDR3, the DNA is TGTGCCAGCAGCCCCCAAGTAAGCGCCTACGAGCAGTACTTC. Amino acids: CASSPQVSAYEQYF.

This chain joins TRBV10-3 and TRBJ2-1, with TRBD2 matching over 7 bases. Germline-derived CDR1 and CDR2 are ENHRY and SYGVKD. V gave up 0 bases and J gave up 4 bases; unmatched junction bases: 12. This CDR3 has 18 residues. CDR3 region: CAISESTRRLAGYNEQFF. CDR3 DNA sequence: TGTGCCATCAGTGAGTCGACTCGGAGACTAGCTGGTTACAATGAGCAGTTCTTC.

Note on this clone: Other DNA variants within this sample encode the same CDR3. The CDR3 is CASSPQETQYF. CDR3 coding DNA: TGTGCCAGCAGCCCACAAGAGACCCAGTACTTC. The genes are TRBV7-9 and TRBJ2-5; D gene unclear. This CDR3 comprises 11 residues. Trimming took 5 bases from V and 2 from J, leaving 3 bases between them. CDR1 is SEHNR and CDR2 is FQNEAQ in the germline V gene (reference sequence).

The chain employs TRBV5-1 and TRBJ2-1; the match to TRBD2 covers 14 bases. Germline CDR1 and CDR2: SGHRS and YFSETQ. J was trimmed by 8 bases and V by 0 bases; bases with no gene match: 1. CDR3 length equals 15 residues. DNA of the CDR3: TGCGCCAGCAGCTTGGGGACTAGCGGGAGGCATGAGCAGTTCTTC. Amino acids: CASSLGTSGRHEQFF. Supplemented by reference TRBV5-1 and TRBJ2-1, the full variable domain reads KAGVTQTPRYLIKTRGQQVTLSCSPISGHRSVSWYQQTPGQGLQFLFEYFSETQRNKGNFPGRFSGRQFSNSRSEMNVSTLELGDSALYLCASSLGTSGRHEQFFGPGTRLTVL.

This clone is a singleton in its sample. V gene TRBV19 combines with J gene TRBJ1-5; no clear D gene. The germline V gene encodes CDR1 LNHDA and CDR2 SQIVND (reference sequence). The CDR3 runs to 13 residues. The V and J ends lost 10 bases and 0 bases respectively, with 10 bases between them. The CDR3 nucleotides are TGTGCCACCCGAGGCCCTAGCAATCAGCCCCAGCATTTT. This sequence encodes CATRGPSNQPQHF.

This chain joins TRBV6-1 and TRBJ1-1; D call uncertain. CDR1 and CDR2 (germline): MNHNS, SASEGT. CDR3 length: 12 residues. V lost 6 bases to trimming and J lost 7 bases, with 12 bases between them. CDR3 in amino acids: CASRASRFEAFF. The DNA for the CDR3 is TGTGCCAGCAGAGCTTCGAGATTTGAAGCTTTCTTT.

The gene calls are TRBV25-1 and TRBJ1-1, with D maybe TRBD1 (6 bases). CDR3 length: 12 residues. CDR1 is MGHDK and CDR2 is SYGVNS in the germline V gene. V dropped 9 bases and J dropped 9 bases, with 17 bases sitting between them. The CDR3 DNA reads TGTGCCAGTCAATCCTCCAGGGGTAAAGCTTTCTTT. Amino acid sequence: CASQSSRGKAFF. Combining the CDR3 with reference TRBV25-1 and TRBJ1-1 gives the whole variable domain EADIYQTPRYLVIGTGKKITLECSQTMGHDKMYWYQQDPGMELHLIHYSYGVNSTEKGDLSSESTVSRIRTEHFPLTLESARPSHTSQYLCASQSSRGKAFFGQGTRLTVV.